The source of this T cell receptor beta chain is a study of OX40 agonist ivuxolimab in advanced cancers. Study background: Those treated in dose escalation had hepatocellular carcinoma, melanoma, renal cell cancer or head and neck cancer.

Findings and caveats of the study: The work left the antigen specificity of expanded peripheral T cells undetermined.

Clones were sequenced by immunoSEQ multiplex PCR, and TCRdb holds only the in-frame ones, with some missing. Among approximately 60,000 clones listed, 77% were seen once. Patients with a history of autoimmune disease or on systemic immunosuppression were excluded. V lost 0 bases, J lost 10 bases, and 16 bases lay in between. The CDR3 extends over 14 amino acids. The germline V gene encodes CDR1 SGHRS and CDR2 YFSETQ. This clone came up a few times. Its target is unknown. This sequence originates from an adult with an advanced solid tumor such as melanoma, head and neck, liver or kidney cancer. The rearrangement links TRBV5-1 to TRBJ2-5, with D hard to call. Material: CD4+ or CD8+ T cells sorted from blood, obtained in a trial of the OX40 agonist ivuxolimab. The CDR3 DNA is TGCGCCAGCAGCTTGGGGACGGCTCAGCTTGACCAGTACTTC. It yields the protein CASSLGTAQLDQYF.